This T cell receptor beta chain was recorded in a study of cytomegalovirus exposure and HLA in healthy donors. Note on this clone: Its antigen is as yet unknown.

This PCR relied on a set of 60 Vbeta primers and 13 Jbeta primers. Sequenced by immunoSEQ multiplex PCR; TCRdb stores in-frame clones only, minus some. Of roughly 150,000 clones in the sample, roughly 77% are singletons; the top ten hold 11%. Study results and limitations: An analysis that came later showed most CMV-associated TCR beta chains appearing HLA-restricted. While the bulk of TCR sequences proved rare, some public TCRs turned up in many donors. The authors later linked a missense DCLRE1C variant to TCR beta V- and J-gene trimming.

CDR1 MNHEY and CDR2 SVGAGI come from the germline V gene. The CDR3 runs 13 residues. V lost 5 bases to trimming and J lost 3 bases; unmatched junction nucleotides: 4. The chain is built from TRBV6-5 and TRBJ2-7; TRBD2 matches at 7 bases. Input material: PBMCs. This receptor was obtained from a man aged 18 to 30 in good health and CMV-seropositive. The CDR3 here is CASSRSGNYEQYF. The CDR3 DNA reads TGTGCCAGCAGTCGGAGCGGGAACTACGAGCAGTACTTC.